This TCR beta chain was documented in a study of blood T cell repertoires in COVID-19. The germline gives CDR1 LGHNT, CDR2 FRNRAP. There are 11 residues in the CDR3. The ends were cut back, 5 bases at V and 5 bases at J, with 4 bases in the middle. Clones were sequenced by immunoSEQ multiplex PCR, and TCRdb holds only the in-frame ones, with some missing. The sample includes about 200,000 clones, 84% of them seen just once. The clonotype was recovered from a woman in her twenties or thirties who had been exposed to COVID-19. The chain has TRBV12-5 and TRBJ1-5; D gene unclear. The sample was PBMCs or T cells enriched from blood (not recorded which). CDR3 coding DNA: TGTGCTAGTGGTCCTGATCAGCCCCAGCATTTT. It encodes CASGPDQPQHF.